This T cell receptor (beta chain) was sequenced in a study of T cell repertoires in cytomegalovirus infection (dated by TCRdb to between 2017 and 2020). With regard to the full study: Donor HLA type was relevant to the analysis, because carriage of CMV infection together with the matching HLA type was indicated by public TCR beta signatures. General study outcomes and caveats: In both this cohort and an independent roughly 330-donor cohort, the cumulative frequency of public TCR beta family members distinguished carriers of CMV infection plus the relevant HLA type. The ex vivo response was dominated by HLA-C-restricted CMV-specific TCR beta clonotypes, which also provided the single most frequent clonotype in two of eight donors.

Instrument on record: Illumina HiSeq 1500. Using fastp at Q25 and MiXCR, TCRdb reprocessed the public reads and kept productive beta chains. Duplicate CDR3 protein sequences are folded into a single record with the most common DNA and genes. This sample comprises 350,000 to 500,000 distinct CDR3 sequences, approximately 30% of them detected only once. The ten largest clones take up approximately 13% of the sample. V was cut back by 5 bases and J by 6 bases, leaving a gap of 17 bases between them. The CDR1 and CDR2 encoded by the germline V gene (reference sequence) are MNHNY and SVGAGI. Including the terminal cysteine and phenylalanine, the CDR3 comprises 15 residues. Here the CDR3 DNA is all that survives: 45 bases in frame from base 1. As concerns this clonotype: The antigen it recognizes is unknown. No base-level quality is on record; no much larger clone is a single base apart.

The source material was PBMCs. This TCR derives from a human donor in good health (CMV status not recorded). Some clones in this sample may be carry-over from other donors' samples. This receptor chain uses TRBV6-6 and TRBJ1-5; a confident D gene designation cannot be given. The sequenced DNA: TGTGCCAGCAGTGACCCCGGCAGGTTAGGTCAGCCCCAGCATTTT. Protein translation: CASSDPGRLGQPQHF.